The entry that follows covers one T cell receptor beta chain sequence. The germline gives CDR1 MNHEY, CDR2 SMNVEV (reference sequence). The length of the CDR3 is 15 residues. Trimming cost V 5 bases and J 0 bases, with 10 bases left between them. As originally analysed: Scientists estimated how many nucleated cells there were by amplifying reference gene primers. The method was immunoSEQ multiplex PCR; TCRdb's version includes in-frame clones alone and lacks a portion of them. D and trimming were read from the DNA, whereas the V and J calls and clone size are those reported in that table. The repertoire holds more than 90,000 clones, with around 81% as singletons. This sample is part of a study of blood T cell repertoires in COVID-19. Study overall: COVID-19 samples from acute and convalescent phases originated in the United States, Italy and Spain. Sources were T cells, B-cell-depleted T cells, or PBMCs; the material itself was cDNA or gDNA.

The chain links TRBV27 to TRBJ1-4; D gene unclear. The source is a man between 60 and 75 years old with acute or convalescent COVID-19. The sample was peripheral blood. CDR3 protein: CASSPPGTTNEKLFF. The CDR3 coding sequence is TGTGCCAGCAGTCCCCCGGGAACAACTAATGAAAAACTGTTTTTT. Supplemented by reference TRBV27 and TRBJ1-4, the full variable domain reads EAQVTQNPRYLITVTGKKLTVTCSQNMNHEYMSWYRQDPGLGLRQIYYSMNVEVTDKGDVPEGYKVSRKEKRNFPLILESPSPNQTSLYFCASSPPGTTNEKLFFGSGTQLSVL.